This T cell receptor (beta chain) was captured by sequencing in a study of shared clonotypes between healthy human individuals. CDR1 and CDR2 (germline): GTSNPN, SVGIG (reference sequence). CDR3 length equals 15 residues. V dropped 3 bases and J dropped 6 bases, with 15 bases sitting between them. Produced via immunoSEQ multiplex PCR; TCRdb's table is partial and in-frame only. The sample lists approximately 2.1 million clones; more than 80% were seen once. The sequencing input was naive CD4+ T cells from PBMCs. Subset described: CD45RA+ positively selected. The TCR originated in a man between 18 and 29 years old in good health. Some clones in this sample may be carry-over from other donors' samples. The V and J genes are TRBV30 and TRBJ1-6, with a possible D match to TRBD1 (5 bases). CDR3 bases: TGTGCCTGGAGCCTGGACAATTTCCCTAATTCACCCCTCCACTTT. It specifies CAWSLDNFPNSPLHF.